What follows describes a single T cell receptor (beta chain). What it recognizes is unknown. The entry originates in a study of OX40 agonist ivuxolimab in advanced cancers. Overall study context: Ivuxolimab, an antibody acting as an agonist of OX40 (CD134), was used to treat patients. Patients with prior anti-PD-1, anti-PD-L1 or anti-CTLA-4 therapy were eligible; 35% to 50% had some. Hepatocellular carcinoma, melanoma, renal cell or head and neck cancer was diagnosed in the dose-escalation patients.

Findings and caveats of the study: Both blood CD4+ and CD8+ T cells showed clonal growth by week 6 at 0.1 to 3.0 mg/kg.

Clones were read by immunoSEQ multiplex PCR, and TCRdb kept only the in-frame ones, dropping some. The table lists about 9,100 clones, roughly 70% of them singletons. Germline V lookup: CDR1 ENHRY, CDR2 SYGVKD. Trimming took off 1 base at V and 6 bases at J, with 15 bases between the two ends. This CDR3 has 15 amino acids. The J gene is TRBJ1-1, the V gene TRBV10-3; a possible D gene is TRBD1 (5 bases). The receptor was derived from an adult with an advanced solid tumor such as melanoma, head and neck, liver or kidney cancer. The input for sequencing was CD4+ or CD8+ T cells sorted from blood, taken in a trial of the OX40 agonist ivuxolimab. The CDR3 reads CAISEWRRVGPEAFF. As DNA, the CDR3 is TGTGCCATCAGTGAGTGGCGCAGGGTCGGTCCTGAAGCTTTCTTT.